This paragraph covers one TCR beta chain sequence. Antigen specificity is unknown. The data stem from a study of cytomegalovirus exposure and HLA in healthy donors. The study, taken as a whole, reports: Listed as cytomegalovirus-associated were 150 to 200 TCR beta chains.

The PCR ran on 60 Vbeta and 13 Jbeta primers. Data came from immunoSEQ multiplex PCR; TCRdb stores just in-frame clones and leaves some out. The table shows about 98,000 clones, with about 81% occurring only once. Trimming left V 4 bases short and J 13 bases short, with 17 bases between. Germline CDR1 and CDR2: MDHEN and SYDVKM. CDR3 length: 12 residues. The sequence was obtained from a man aged 40-50 years in good health and CMV-seronegative. The chain couples TRBV28 to TRBJ2-7; maybe TRBD2 (6 bases). Sequenced: PBMCs. The CDR3 sequence is CASSSIGRGSYF. The CDR3, as DNA: TGTGCCAGCAGTTCGATAGGGCGGGGATCTTACTTC.